This TCR beta chain is drawn from a study of blood T cell repertoires in COVID-19. Clones were sequenced by immunoSEQ multiplex PCR, and TCRdb holds only the in-frame ones, with some missing. The repertoire includes about 120,000 clones, around 88% of them detected once, and about 1% sits in the top ten. The CDR3 spans 14 residues. Germline CDR1 MDHEN, CDR2 SYDVKM. V was pared by 6 bases and J by 1 base, with 6 bases of the junction left unmatched. The rearrangement joins TRBV28 to TRBJ2-7, with TRBD2 matching over 7 bases. The source is a woman between 50 and 59 years old with active or convalescent COVID-19. Sequencing used peripheral blood. CDR3: CASRSGGMSYEQYF. The CDR3 DNA reads as TGTGCCAGCAGGTCGGGGGGTATGTCCTACGAGCAGTACTTC. Supplemented by reference TRBV28 and TRBJ2-7, the full variable domain reads DVKVTQSSRYLVKRTGEKVFLECVQDMDHENMFWYRQDPGLGLRLIYFSYDVKMKEKGDIPEGYSVSREKKERFSLILESASTNQTSMYLCASRSGGMSYEQYFGPGTRLTVT.